This T cell receptor beta chain was found in a study of cytomegalovirus exposure and HLA in healthy donors. Whole-study context: Some 77 million unique TCRs from HLA-typed donors were held in an early release of data. Study findings and constraints: The authors listed 164 TCR beta chains as cytomegalovirus-associated. Earlier results showed most TCR beta V segments being productive about 87% or about 30% of the time. Fewer N-insertions (relative to the approximately 700-donor mean) were reportedly seen in an Asian-associated ancestry cluster in a later analysis.

This CDR3 spans 15 amino acids. Per the germline V gene, CDR1 is MNHEY and CDR2 is SVGAGI. J gave up 0 bases and V 7 bases, and 7 bases lay outside the gene matches. Regarding this clone: Its antigen is currently unknown.

Researchers ran the PCR with 60 Vbeta and 13 Jbeta primers. Profiled with immunoSEQ multiplex PCR; TCRdb holds only in-frame clones, not every one. The top ten hold less than 5% of the sample, which has more than 95,000 clones, around three quarters seen once. The chain is built from TRBV6-5 and TRBJ2-7; TRBD1 aligns across 9 bases. What was sequenced was PBMCs. This receptor was taken from a man aged 45 to 65 in good health and CMV-seropositive. CDR3 region: CASKHRGLSSYEQYF. The CDR3 DNA reads as TGTGCCAGCAAACACAGGGGGCTTAGCTCCTACGAGCAGTACTTC.